The rows below give T cell receptor beta chains drawn from one sample of a study of OX40 agonist ivuxolimab in advanced cancers. Clones were sequenced by immunoSEQ multiplex PCR, and TCRdb holds only the in-frame ones, with some missing. The sample records about 62,000 clones, 84% being singletons. The specimen was CD4+ or CD8+ T cells sorted from blood, collected in a trial of the OX40 agonist ivuxolimab. The origin of the receptors is an adult with an advanced solid tumor such as melanoma, head and neck, liver or kidney cancer. CDR3s include the opening cysteine and the closing phenylalanine or tryptophan. D genes are given only for firm matches. Clone size appears in some rows only: once, few, many, or a class for an expanded clone.

j_call | clone_size | v_call | d_call | cdr3_nt | cdr3_aa
TRBJ1-1 | - | TRBV7-2 | - | TGTGCCAGCAGCCCCGATTACCTAGGGACTGAAGCTTTCTTT | CASSPDYLGTEAFF
TRBJ1-2 | few | TRBV5-4 | - | TGTGCCAGCAGCCCCCCCTCCGCGGACTATGGCTACACCTTC | CASSPPSADYGYTF
TRBJ1-5 | - | TRBV2 | TRBD1 | TGTGCCAGCAGGCCTCGGGACAGGGGGATTTATAGCAATCAGCCCCAGCATTTT | CASRPRDRGIYSNQPQHF
TRBJ2-1 | - | TRBV6-1 | TRBD2 | TGTGCCAGCAGTGAAAACCTAGCGGGGAGATACAATGAGCAGTTCTTC | CASSENLAGRYNEQFF
TRBJ2-1 | - | TRBV7-9 | - | TGTGCCAGCAGCACCAGGACTCGATCCCCCTCCTACAATGAGCAGTTCTTC | CASSTRTRSPSYNEQFF
TRBJ1-5 | - | TRBV19 | - | TGTGCCAGTAGGTCCGATCAGCCCCAGCATTTT | CASRSDQPQHF
TRBJ1-1 | many | TRBV9 | - | TGTGCCAGCAGCGCGGACTTCGGCACTGAAGCTTTCTTT | CASSADFGTEAFF
TRBJ1-1 | - | TRBV7-8 | - | TGTGCCAGCAGCTTAGACAGGGACACTGAAGCTTTCTTT | CASSLDRDTEAFF
TRBJ1-2 | - | TRBV29-1 | - | TGCAGCGTTGATCATAGCGTTGGGCAGGCGGACTATGGCTACACCTTC | CSVDHSVGQADYGYTF
TRBJ2-4 | - | TRBV19 | TRBD1 | TGTGCCAGTAAGGAGACAGGGGTCGGAGACATTCAGTACTTC | CASKETGVGDIQYF
TRBJ2-2 | - | TRBV6-6 | - | TGTGCCAGCAGCGGAGGAACCGGGGAGCTGTTTTTT | CASSGGTGELFF
TRBJ1-5 | - | TRBV1 | - | TGCACCAGCAGCCAAGAAAAGAGCGGGAGGGATCAGCCCCAGCATTTT | CTSSQEKSGRDQPQHF
TRBJ2-6 | - | TRBV2 | TRBD1 | TGTGCCAGCACCATAACAGGGGTGTCTGGGGCCAACGTCCTGACTTTC | CASTITGVSGANVLTF
TRBJ1-2 | once | TRBV6-1 | - | TGTGCCGGCCGGGGTCCTGGGGGGCTCTATGGCTACACCTTC | CAGRGPGGLYGYTF
TRBJ1-6 | - | TRBV5-4 | TRBD1 | TGTGCCAGCAGCTTTGAGACAGGGAAGGATTCACCCCTCCACTTT | CASSFETGKDSPLHF
TRBJ1-5 | - | TRBV6-1 | - | TGTGCCAGCACCCTATTTGAAAGCAATCAGCCCCAGCATTTT | CASTLFESNQPQHF
TRBJ2-3 | - | TRBV11-2 | TRBD1 | TGTGCCAGCAGCTTGCAGGGGGCTATAACAGATACGCAGTATTTT | CASSLQGAITDTQYF
TRBJ1-2 | few | TRBV19 | - | TGTGCCAGTAGAGGACAGATCGCCTATGGCTACACCTTC | CASRGQIAYGYTF
TRBJ1-6 | - | TRBV15 | - | TGTGCCACCAGCAGAGTGCAGGGTTTGTTGTCACCCCTCCACTTT | CATSRVQGLLSPLHF
TRBJ1-1 | - | TRBV6-1 | - | TGTGCCAGCAGTGTCAGGGAGAACACTGAAGCTTTCTTT | CASSVRENTEAFF
TRBJ1-1 | - | TRBV7-6 | - | TGTGCCAGCAGCCCTGACGTGAACACTGAAGCTTTCTTT | CASSPDVNTEAFF
TRBJ1-4 | - | TRBV7-8 | - | TGTGCCAGCAGCTTAGGGCTGCAGGGTAATGAAAAACTGTTTTTT | CASSLGLQGNEKLFF
TRBJ1-2 | - | TRBV7-9 | - | TGTGCCAGCAGCTTCGTCAGGGGTAACTATGGCTACACCTTC | CASSFVRGNYGYTF
TRBJ2-4 | - | TRBV4-2 | - | TGTGCCAGCAGCCAAGAAACGGGCACCAAAAACATTCAGTACTTC | CASSQETGTKNIQYF
TRBJ2-2 | once | TRBV14 | - | TGTGCCAGCAGCCAAGCTGTTTTGACCGGGGAGCTGTTTTTT | CASSQAVLTGELFF
TRBJ2-3 | - | TRBV6-5 | TRBD1 | TGTGCCAGCAGGATGACAGGGTTCACAGATACGCAGTATTTT | CASRMTGFTDTQYF
TRBJ1-2 | - | TRBV9 | TRBD1 | TGTGCCAGCAGCGTAGAGGGACAGGCTAACTATGGCTACACCTTC | CASSVEGQANYGYTF
TRBJ2-5 | - | TRBV4-2 | TRBD2 | TGTGCCAGCAGCCAAGTAACTAGCGGAAATCCACAAGAGACCCAGTACTTC | CASSQVTSGNPQETQYF
TRBJ2-7 | few | TRBV6-5 | TRBD2 | TGTGCCAGCAGTTACCGACCCCTTGGGACTAGTGGGGGTCTGTACTTC | CASSYRPLGTSGGLYF
TRBJ1-6 | - | TRBV19 | TRBD1 | TGTGCCAGTAGCTTTAGGACAGGGAATAATTCACCCCTCCACTTT | CASSFRTGNNSPLHF
TRBJ2-2 | - | TRBV7-3 | TRBD1 | TGTGCCAGCAGCTTAATGGGCCAGGGGGCTAACACCGGGGAGCTGTTTTTT | CASSLMGQGANTGELFF
TRBJ2-3 | - | TRBV29-1 | - | TGCGGCGTCAGGGGGGGGGCCCAGTCGCCCACAGATACGCAGTATTTT | CGVRGGAQSPTDTQYF
TRBJ1-2 | - | TRBV7-2 | - | TGTGCCAGCAGCTTAGGCGGGGGCCCGAATGGCTACACCTTC | CASSLGGGPNGYTF
TRBJ1-2 | - | TRBV4-1 | - | TGCGCCAGCAGCCAAGATGTGGCAGGGGCCGCCCTGGGGCGCTACACCTTC | CASSQDVAGAALGRYTF
TRBJ2-2 | - | TRBV5-5 | - | TGTGCCAGCAGCTTGGAGGGTTTGCGGGGCGGGGAGCTGTTTTTT | CASSLEGLRGGELFF
TRBJ2-3 | - | TRBV6-1 | TRBD1 | TGTGCCAGCAGTCAGACAGGGTCTAGCACAGATACGCAGTATTTT | CASSQTGSSTDTQYF
TRBJ1-2 | - | TRBV5-1 | TRBD1 | TGCGCCAGCACTCAGACAGGGGGAACGGTGGACTATGGCTACACCTTC | CASTQTGGTVDYGYTF
TRBJ2-7 | - | TRBV19 | TRBD1 | TGTGCCAGTAGTCAATACAGGGGCGAGCAGTACTTC | CASSQYRGEQYF
TRBJ2-1 | - | TRBV5-1 | - | TGCGCCAGCAGCGAAATACGGGGCATCGGGCCCAGCTCCTACAATGAGCAGTTCTTC | CASSEIRGIGPSSYNEQFF
TRBJ2-3 | - | TRBV4-2 | - | TGTGCCAGCAGCGAAGGGGGGGTCATAGATACGCAGTATTTT | CASSEGGVIDTQYF